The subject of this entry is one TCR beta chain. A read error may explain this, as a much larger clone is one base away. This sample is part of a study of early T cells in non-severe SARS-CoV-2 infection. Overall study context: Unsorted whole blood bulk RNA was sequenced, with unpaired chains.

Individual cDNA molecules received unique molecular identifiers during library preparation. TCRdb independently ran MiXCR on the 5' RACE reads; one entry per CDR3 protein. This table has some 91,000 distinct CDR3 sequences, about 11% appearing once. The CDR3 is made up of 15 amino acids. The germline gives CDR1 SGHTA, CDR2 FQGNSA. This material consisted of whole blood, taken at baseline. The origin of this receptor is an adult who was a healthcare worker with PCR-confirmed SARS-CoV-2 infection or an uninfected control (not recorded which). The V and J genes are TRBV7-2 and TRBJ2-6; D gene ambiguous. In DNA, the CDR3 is TGTGCCAGCATCCGGGCCTCCTCTGGGCCCAACGTCCTGACTTTC. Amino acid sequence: CASIRASSGPNVLTF.